This T cell receptor beta chain was recovered during a study of blood T cell repertoires in COVID-19. Study background: Spain, Italy and the United States supplied samples that represented acute and convalescent COVID-19. Nucleic acid was either cDNA or gDNA, and it came from T cells, B-cell-depleted T cells, or PBMCs.

Methods used by the authors: By means of reference gene primer amplification, nucleated cell counts were estimated. Only in-frame clones appear in the TCRdb table, and some are missing; sequencing was by immunoSEQ multiplex PCR. V and J calls and clone size are those listed in that table; D and trimming were worked out from the DNA. The sample has roughly 100,000 clones, approximately 88% seen once. Trimming shortened V by 4 bases and J by 7 bases, and 19 bases separated the two germline ends. Germline V gene data show CDR1 as LGHDT and CDR2 as YNNKEL (reference sequence). CDR3 length: 15 residues. The specimen sequenced was peripheral blood. The source of this sequence is a human donor in a cohort sampled during active COVID-19. V is TRBV3-1 (or the pseudogene TRBV3-2) and J is TRBJ1-2; perhaps TRBD1 as D (5 bases). The CDR3 DNA sequence: TGTGCCAGCAGCCCACCCGACCGCAGGGTGGGTGGCTACACCTTC. Protein: CASSPPDRRVGGYTF.